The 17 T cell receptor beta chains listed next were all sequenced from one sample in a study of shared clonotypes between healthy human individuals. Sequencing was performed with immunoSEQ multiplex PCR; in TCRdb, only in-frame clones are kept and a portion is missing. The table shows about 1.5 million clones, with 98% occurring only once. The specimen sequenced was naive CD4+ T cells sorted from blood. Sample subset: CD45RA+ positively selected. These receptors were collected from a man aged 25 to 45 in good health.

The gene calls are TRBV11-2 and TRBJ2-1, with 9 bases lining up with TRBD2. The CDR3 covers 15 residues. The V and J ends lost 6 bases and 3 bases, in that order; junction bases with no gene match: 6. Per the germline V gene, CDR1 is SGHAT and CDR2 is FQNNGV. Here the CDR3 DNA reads TGTGCCAGCAGTTACGTACTAGCGGGCTACAATGAGCAGTTCTTC. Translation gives CASSYVLAGYNEQFF.

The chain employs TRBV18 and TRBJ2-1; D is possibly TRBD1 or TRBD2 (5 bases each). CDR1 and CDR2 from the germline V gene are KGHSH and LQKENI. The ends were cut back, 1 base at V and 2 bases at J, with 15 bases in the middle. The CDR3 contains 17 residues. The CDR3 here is CASSPLSGTGTYNEQFF. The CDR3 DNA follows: TGTGCCAGCTCACCACTTTCCGGGACGGGAACCTACAATGAGCAGTTCTTC.

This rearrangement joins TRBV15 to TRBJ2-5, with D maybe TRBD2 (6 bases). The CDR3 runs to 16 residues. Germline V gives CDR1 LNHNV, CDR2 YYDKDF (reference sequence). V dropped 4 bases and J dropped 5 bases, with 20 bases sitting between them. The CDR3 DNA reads TGTGCCACCAGCAAGAGTCAAAAGGAGGGCCGGGAGACCCAGTACTTC. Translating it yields CATSKSQKEGRETQYF.

Here the CDR3 DNA reads TGCGCCAGCAGCTTGGACCCGACAGGGGCGGGTGACGAGCAGTACTTC. This codes for CASSLDPTGAGDEQYF. J is TRBJ2-7 and V is TRBV5-1; 8 bases are a match to TRBD1. The trim removed 0 bases at V and 5 bases at J, leaving 10 bases unmatched. Germline CDR1 reads SGHRS; CDR2 reads YFSETQ. There are 16 residues in the CDR3.

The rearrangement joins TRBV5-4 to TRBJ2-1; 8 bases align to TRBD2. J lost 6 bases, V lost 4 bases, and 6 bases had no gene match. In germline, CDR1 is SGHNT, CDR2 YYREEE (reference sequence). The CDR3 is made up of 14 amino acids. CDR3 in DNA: TGTGCCAGCAGCCCCAAGCGGGAGCTCAATGAGCAGTTCTTC. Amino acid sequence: CASSPKRELNEQFF.

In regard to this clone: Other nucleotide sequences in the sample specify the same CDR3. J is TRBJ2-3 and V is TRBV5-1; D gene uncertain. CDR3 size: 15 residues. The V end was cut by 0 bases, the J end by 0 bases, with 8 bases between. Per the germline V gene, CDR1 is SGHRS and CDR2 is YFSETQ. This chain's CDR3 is CASSLGASSTDTQYF. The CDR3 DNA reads TGCGCCAGCAGCTTGGGTGCGTCTAGCACAGATACGCAGTATTTT.

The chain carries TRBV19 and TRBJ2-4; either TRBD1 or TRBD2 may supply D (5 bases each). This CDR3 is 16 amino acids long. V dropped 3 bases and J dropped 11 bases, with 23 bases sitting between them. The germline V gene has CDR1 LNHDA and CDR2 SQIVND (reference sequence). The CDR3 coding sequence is TGTGCCAGTAGTATCTCAGGGACGGGTATAAGAGCCTTTCAGTACTTC. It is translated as CASSISGTGIRAFQYF.

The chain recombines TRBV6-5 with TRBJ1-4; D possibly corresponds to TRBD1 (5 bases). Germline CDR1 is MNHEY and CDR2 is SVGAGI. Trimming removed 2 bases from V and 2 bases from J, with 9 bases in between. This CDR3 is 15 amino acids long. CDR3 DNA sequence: TGTGCCAGCAGTTACCTCGACAGCACTAATGAAAAACTGTTTTTT. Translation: CASSYLDSTNEKLFF.

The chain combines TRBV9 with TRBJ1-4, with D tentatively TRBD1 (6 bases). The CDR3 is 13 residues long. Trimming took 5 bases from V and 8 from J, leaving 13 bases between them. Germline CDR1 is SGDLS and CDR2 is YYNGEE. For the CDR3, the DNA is TGTGCCAGCAGTTATGGGGGCGAGGAAAAACTGTTTTTT. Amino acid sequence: CASSYGGEEKLFF. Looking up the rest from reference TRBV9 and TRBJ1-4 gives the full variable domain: DSGVTQTPKHLITATGQRVTLRCSPRSGDLSVYWYQQSLDQGLQFLIQYYNGEERAKGNILERFSAQQFPDLHSELNLSSLELGDSALYFCASSYGGEEKLFFGSGTQLSVL.

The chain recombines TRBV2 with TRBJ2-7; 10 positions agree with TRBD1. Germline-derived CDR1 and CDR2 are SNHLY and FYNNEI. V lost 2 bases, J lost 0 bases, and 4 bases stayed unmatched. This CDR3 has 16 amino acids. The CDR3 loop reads CASSELDRGFSYEQYF. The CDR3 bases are TGTGCCAGCAGTGAATTGGACAGGGGGTTCTCCTACGAGCAGTACTTC.

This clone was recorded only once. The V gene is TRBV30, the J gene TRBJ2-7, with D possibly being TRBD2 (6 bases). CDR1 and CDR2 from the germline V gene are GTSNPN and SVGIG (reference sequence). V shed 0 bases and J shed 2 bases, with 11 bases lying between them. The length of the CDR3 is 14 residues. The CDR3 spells CAWSVHGGAYEQYF. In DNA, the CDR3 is TGTGCCTGGAGTGTACACGGGGGAGCCTACGAGCAGTACTTC.

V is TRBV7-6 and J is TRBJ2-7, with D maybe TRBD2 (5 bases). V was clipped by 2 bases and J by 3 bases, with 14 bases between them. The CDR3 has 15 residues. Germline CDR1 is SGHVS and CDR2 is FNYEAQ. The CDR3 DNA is TGTGCCAGCAGCTTATCTTCGGGGTTAAGCTACGAGCAGTACTTC. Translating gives CASSLSSGLSYEQYF.

The CDR3: CASTSTYNEQFF. DNA of the CDR3: TGTGCCAGCACCTCAACCTACAATGAGCAGTTCTTC. The rearrangement links TRBV6-6 to TRBJ2-1; no reliable D call. With 7 bases removed from V and 2 bases from J, the gap between germline ends came to 6 bases. The CDR3 consists of 12 residues. Germline V gives CDR1 MNHNY, CDR2 SVGAGI (reference sequence).

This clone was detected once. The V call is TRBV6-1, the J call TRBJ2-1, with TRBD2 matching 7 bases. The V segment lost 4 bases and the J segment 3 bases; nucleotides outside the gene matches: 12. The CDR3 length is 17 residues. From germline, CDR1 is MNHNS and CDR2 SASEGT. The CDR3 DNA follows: TGTGCCAGCAGTGGACTAGCCCTGGGAGGCGTCTACAATGAGCAGTTCTTC. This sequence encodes CASSGLALGGVYNEQFF.

CDR3 amino acids: CASSFSNQPQHF. Written as DNA, the CDR3 is TGTGCCAGCAGCTTTAGCAATCAGCCCCAGCATTTT. The chain couples TRBV7-6 to TRBJ1-5; D gene uncertain. The V end was cut by 3 bases, the J end by 0 bases, with 0 bases between. CDR1 and CDR2 from the germline V gene are SGHVS and FNYEAQ. The CDR3 is 12 residues long.

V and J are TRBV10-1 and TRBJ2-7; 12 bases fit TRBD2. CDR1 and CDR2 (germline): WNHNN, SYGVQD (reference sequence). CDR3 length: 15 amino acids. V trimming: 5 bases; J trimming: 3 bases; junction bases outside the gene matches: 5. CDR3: CASSSGLAGVYEQYF. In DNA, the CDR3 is TGCGCCAGCAGTTCGGGACTAGCGGGCGTCTACGAGCAGTACTTC.

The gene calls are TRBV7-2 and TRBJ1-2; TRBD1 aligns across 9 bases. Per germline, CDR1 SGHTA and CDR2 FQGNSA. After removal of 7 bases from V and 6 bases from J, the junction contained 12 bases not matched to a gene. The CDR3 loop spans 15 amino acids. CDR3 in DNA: TGTGCCAGCAAAAATACAGGGGGCGTGTTGGATGGCTACACCTTC. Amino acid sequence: CASKNTGGVLDGYTF. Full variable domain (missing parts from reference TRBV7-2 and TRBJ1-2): GAGVSQSPSNKVTEKGKDVELRCDPISGHTALYWYRQSLGQGLEFLIYFQGNSAPDKSGLPSDRFSAERTGGSVSTLTIQRTQQEDSAVYLCASKNTGGVLDGYTFGSGTRLTVV.